Below, 28 T cell receptor beta chains from the same sample are listed, as sequenced in a study of CD8 T cells in ankylosing spondylitis. One entry per CDR3 protein, called by TCRdb with MiXCR from the 5' RACE reads. The sample has 230,000 or so distinct CDR3 sequences, 20% to 30% seen once. The specimen sequenced was blood, either unsorted or a sorted T cell fraction (not recorded which). All receptors derive from a male donor with ankylosing spondylitis or in good health (not recorded which).

The chain combines TRBV2 with TRBJ1-1; TRBD1 agrees at 7 bases. Losses at the gene ends were 7 bases for V and 7 bases for J; bases not matched to a gene: 9. This CDR3 is 13 amino acids long. Looked up from germline, CDR1 is SNHLY and CDR2 is FYNNEI. The CDR3 loop is CASTRDREGEAFF. For the CDR3, the DNA is TGTGCCAGCACCCGAGACAGGGAGGGTGAAGCTTTCTTT.

This clonotype was picked up a small number of times. The chain is built from TRBV20-1 and TRBJ2-1; TRBD2 matches at 9 bases. The germline gives CDR1 DFQATT, CDR2 SNEGSKA (reference sequence). Trimming took 5 bases from V and 0 from J; bases not matched to a gene: 8. The CDR3 contains 16 residues. CDR3 DNA sequence: TGCAGTGCTCGGACTAGCGAAATGAGCTCCTACAATGAGCAGTTCTTC. Protein product: CSARTSEMSSYNEQFF.

This clonotype was seen ten or more times. The V and J genes are TRBV29-1 and TRBJ2-1; TRBD1 agrees at 10 bases. The CDR3 extends over 14 amino acids. Germline loops: CDR1 SQVTM, CDR2 ANQGSEA. Trimming at V came to 2 bases and at J to 9 bases, leaving 7 bases not matched to a gene. In DNA form, the CDR3 reads TGCAGCGTTGAACAACAGACAGGGGGCACTGAGCAGTTCTTC. Residues: CSVEQQTGGTEQFF.

This clonotype has a handful of counts. The V call is TRBV6-1, the J call TRBJ2-7; D perhaps matches TRBD1 (6 bases). Germline loops: CDR1 MNHNS, CDR2 SASEGT. The CDR3 loop spans 14 amino acids. V lost 7 bases, J lost 0 bases, and 13 bases lay in between. The CDR3 nucleotides read TGTGCCAGCACCCACAGGGTTAGCTCCTACGAGCAGTACTTC. This sequence encodes CASTHRVSSYEQYF.

The V call is TRBV12-3 or TRBV12-4, the J call TRBJ2-7, with D unresolved. The CDR3 spans 12 residues. Between the trimmed V and J ends, which lost 7 bases and 2 bases, there was a span of 9 bases. The CDR3 coding sequence is TGTGCCAGCAAGGATGGCACCTACGAGCAGTACTTC. It encodes CASKDGTYEQYF.

V is TRBV7-2 and J is TRBJ2-5; no clear D gene. Trimming removed 8 bases at V and 3 bases at J, with 7 bases between. Germline loops: CDR1 SGHTA, CDR2 FQGNSA. The CDR3 is 11 amino acids. CDR3 coding DNA: TGTGCCAGCGGAGTAGAAGAGACCCAGTACTTC. Protein sequence: CASGVEETQYF. Full variable domain (rest looked up from reference TRBV7-2 and TRBJ2-5): GAGVSQSPSNKVTEKGKDVELRCDPISGHTALYWYRQSLGQGLEFLIYFQGNSAPDKSGLPSDRFSAERTGGSVSTLTIQRTQQEDSAVYLCASGVEETQYFGPGTRLLVL.

There are many counts of this clonotype. This chain uses TRBV12-3 or TRBV12-4 with TRBJ1-5; tentative D call: TRBD1 (5 bases). This CDR3 has 14 residues. Trimming removed 2 bases from V and 3 bases from J, with 8 bases in between. The CDR3 DNA reads as TGTGCCAGCAGTTTACGACAGAACAATCAGCCCCAGCATTTT. Encoded protein: CASSLRQNNQPQHF.

This clonotype was counted at least ten times. The chain uses TRBV28 and TRBJ2-1, with 7 bases identical to TRBD1. Germline loops: CDR1 MDHEN, CDR2 SYDVKM. The CDR3 has 13 residues. Trimming cost V 8 bases and J 5 bases; bases outside gene matches: 6. The CDR3 coding sequence is TGTGCCAGCTTCCGGGACAGACACAATGAGCAGTTCTTC. Its protein product is CASFRDRHNEQFF. The full variable domain, completed using reference TRBV28 and TRBJ2-1, is DVKVTQSSRYLVKRTGEKVFLECVQDMDHENMFWYRQDPGLGLRLIYFSYDVKMKEKGDIPEGYSVSREKKERFSLILESASTNQTSMYLCASFRDRHNEQFFGPGTRLTVL.

The chain uses TRBV29-1 and TRBJ2-5; D perhaps matches TRBD1 (6 bases). The CDR3 is 16 residues long. Germline assignment: CDR1 SQVTM and CDR2 ANQGSEA. V was shortened by 0 bases and J by 5 bases, with 19 bases between the two germline ends. CDR3 sequence: CSVEDPDRLFGETQYF. CDR3 bases: TGCAGCGTTGAAGATCCTGACAGGCTCTTTGGGGAGACCCAGTACTTC.

This clonotype was counted between two and nine times. This rearrangement joins TRBV10-3 to TRBJ1-2, with 7 bases that match TRBD1. Trimming removed 7 bases from V and 4 bases from J; junction bases left unmatched: 9. The CDR3 runs 14 residues. Germline lookup yields CDR1 ENHRY and CDR2 SYGVKD. The CDR3 sequence: CAINTGTAAYGYTF. The CDR3 DNA is TGTGCCATCAACACCGGGACAGCAGCCTATGGCTACACCTTC.

There are many counts of this clonotype. The chain combines TRBV20-1 with TRBJ1-1, with D possibly being TRBD1 (6 bases). Germline CDR1 DFQATT, CDR2 SNEGSKA (reference sequence). The germline V and J ends were trimmed by 6 bases and 6 bases, with 17 bases remaining between them. This CDR3 comprises 13 residues. This CDR3 is CSAPTQGFAEAFF. The CDR3 DNA sequence: TGCAGTGCCCCCACACAGGGCTTCGCTGAAGCTTTCTTT.

The chain links TRBV6-5 to TRBJ1-2; no reliable D call. The CDR3 length is 12 residues. V lost 6 bases and J 2 bases, leaving 7 bases between the germline ends. Germline V gene lookup returns CDR1 MNHEY and CDR2 SVGAGI. CDR3 residues: CASRDGNYGYTF. CDR3 DNA sequence: TGTGCCAGCAGGGACGGAAACTATGGCTACACCTTC.

This clonotype was detected many times. The chain recombines TRBV12-3 or TRBV12-4 with TRBJ2-7, with D uncertain. The CDR3 covers 15 residues. V was cut by 4 bases and J by 6 bases, with 19 bases left in between. The CDR3 loop is CASSSVGPPPLEQYF. In nucleotides, the CDR3 is TGTGCCAGCAGTTCAGTGGGCCCACCCCCCCTCGAGCAGTACTTC.

This clonotype has ten or more counts. The chain is built from TRBV20-1 and TRBJ2-1, with 9 bases that match TRBD2. Germline V lookup: CDR1 DFQATT, CDR2 SNEGSKA (reference sequence). The CDR3 runs to 13 residues. CDR3: CRAGEGLADEQFF. CDR3 sequence (DNA): TGCCGGGCAGGGGAGGGACTAGCAGACGAGCAGTTCTTC.

This clonotype appeared many times. CDR3 nucleotide sequence: TGTGCCAGCAGCCGATTTGGCGGGGGTAACTACGAGCAGTACTTC. Its translation: CASSRFGGGNYEQYF. V gene TRBV7-2 combines with J gene TRBJ2-7; 7 bases are a match to TRBD2. The J segment lost 3 bases and the V segment lost 5 bases, leaving 10 bases of the junction unmatched. Germline CDR1 SGHTA, CDR2 FQGNSA. This CDR3 is 15 amino acids long. Looking up the rest from reference TRBV7-2 and TRBJ2-7 gives the full variable domain: GAGVSQSPSNKVTEKGKDVELRCDPISGHTALYWYRQSLGQGLEFLIYFQGNSAPDKSGLPSDRFSAERTGGSVSTLTIQRTQQEDSAVYLCASSRFGGGNYEQYFGPGTRLTVT.

The J gene is TRBJ2-3, the V gene TRBV27, with TRBD2 identical over 10 bases. The ends lost 8 bases at V and 3 bases at J; junction bases unmatched: 2. Germline V gene sequence: CDR1 MNHEY, CDR2 SMNVEV (reference sequence). The CDR3 totals 13 residues. CDR3 in amino acids: CASQGLATDTQYF. The CDR3 region has the DNA TGTGCCAGCCAGGGACTAGCGACAGATACGCAGTATTTT.

The chain links TRBV7-2 to TRBJ2-1, with 10 positions matching TRBD2. This CDR3 contains 15 residues. V shed 5 bases, J shed 4 bases, and the junction held 5 bases outside the gene matches. The germline V gene has CDR1 SGHTA and CDR2 FQGNSA. CDR3 DNA: TGTGCCAGCAGCCTCGGACTAGCGGAATACAATGAGCAGTTCTTC. This translates into CASSLGLAEYNEQFF.

This clonotype occurred a few times. This chain uses TRBV11-2 with TRBJ2-1; the match to TRBD2 covers 7 bases. The CDR3 is 16 amino acids. Germline CDR1 is SGHAT and CDR2 is FQNNGV. Trimming cost V 6 bases and J 8 bases; bases outside gene matches: 16. CDR3 residues: CASRQVGAGRPHEQFF. As DNA, the CDR3 is TGTGCCAGCAGGCAGGTCGGAGCGGGGAGACCCCATGAGCAGTTCTTC.

J is TRBJ2-7 and V is TRBV6-1, with 9 bases that match TRBD1. The CDR3 totals 15 residues. After removal of 6 bases from V and 2 bases from J, the junction contained 8 bases not matched to a gene. From germline, CDR1 is MNHNS and CDR2 SASEGT. The CDR3 nucleotides read TGTGCCAGCAGCTCCGGGACAGGGCCCCCCTACGAGCAGTACTTC. Protein sequence: CASSSGTGPPYEQYF.

This clonotype was counted many times. The chain links TRBV29-1 to TRBJ1-5; 9 bases align to TRBD1. V trimming: 6 bases; J trimming: 3 bases; junction bases outside the gene matches: 9. CDR3 length: 15 residues. Germline lookup yields CDR1 SQVTM and CDR2 ANQGSEA. CDR3 nucleotide sequence: TGCAGCGTCCAGACCGGGACAGGGTACAATCAGCCCCAGCATTTT. Protein: CSVQTGTGYNQPQHF.

The rearrangement joins TRBV12-3 or TRBV12-4 to TRBJ2-5; 10 bases are a match to TRBD1. V lost 5 bases, J lost 3 bases, and 3 bases stayed unmatched. The CDR3 loop spans 14 amino acids. The CDR3 protein is CASSPGQGEETQYF. DNA of the CDR3: TGTGCCAGCAGTCCCGGACAGGGGGAAGAGACCCAGTACTTC.

This clonotype was seen at least ten times. The V call is TRBV5-6, the J call TRBJ2-3; the D is unclear. The CDR3 is 14 residues long. V was clipped by 4 bases and J by 1 base, with 10 bases between them. Per the germline V gene, CDR1 is SGHDT and CDR2 is YYEEEE. The CDR3 DNA reads TGTGCCAGCAGCAAGGACCCAGGCACAGATACGCAGTATTTT. Its protein product is CASSKDPGTDTQYF.

The CDR3 region is CSAETNTEAFF. In nucleotides, the CDR3 is TGCAGTGCAGAGACGAACACTGAAGCTTTCTTT. The chain is built from TRBV20-1 and TRBJ1-1; D remains unclear. The CDR3 extends over 11 amino acids. CDR1 is DFQATT, CDR2 SNEGSKA, per germline (reference sequence). Trimming removed 6 bases from V and 1 base from J, with 6 bases in between.

Ten or more counts support this clonotype. The genes are TRBV6-1 and TRBJ2-1; D gene uncertain. The germline V and J ends were trimmed by 4 bases and 2 bases, with 9 bases remaining between them. CDR1 is MNHNS and CDR2 is SASEGT in the germline V gene. The CDR3 extends over 14 amino acids. DNA of the CDR3: TGTGCCAGCAGTGTCAGTAGAGCCTACAATGAGCAGTTCTTC. Its translation is CASSVSRAYNEQFF.

The chain is built from TRBV18 and TRBJ2-1; tentative D call: TRBD1 (6 bases). The germline V and J ends were trimmed by 4 bases and 3 bases, with 16 bases remaining between them. Germline V gene data show CDR1 as KGHSH and CDR2 as LQKENI. There are 16 residues in the CDR3. CDR3: CASSRHRDPSYNEQFF. CDR3 nucleotides: TGTGCCAGCTCACGCCACAGGGACCCAAGCTACAATGAGCAGTTCTTC.

This clonotype was recorded at least ten times. The chain links TRBV20-1 to TRBJ2-3; TRBD1 is a possible D gene (5 bases). The V end was cut by 6 bases, the J end by 4 bases, with 17 bases between. This CDR3 spans 14 amino acids. The germline CDR1 and CDR2 sequences are DFQATT and SNEGSKA (reference sequence). The CDR3 DNA follows: TGCAGTGCCACACGGCAGGGTCCGGCAGATACGCAGTATTTT. Its translation: CSATRQGPADTQYF.

Many counts were recorded for this clonotype. The V call is TRBV12-3 or TRBV12-4, the J call TRBJ1-2; the D gene is possibly TRBD1 (5 bases). CDR3 length: 14 amino acids. The V and J ends lost 2 bases and 5 bases respectively, with 12 bases between them. The CDR3 reads CASSLPGAQYGYTF. In nucleotides, the CDR3 is TGTGCCAGCAGTTTACCTGGGGCCCAGTATGGCTACACCTTC.

This clonotype has ten or more counts. The rearrangement joins TRBV3-1 to TRBJ2-5, with D hard to call. The CDR3 extends over 13 amino acids. Looked up from germline, CDR1 is LGHDT and CDR2 is YNNKEL (reference sequence). V was cut by 3 bases and J by 5 bases, with 10 bases left in between. The CDR3 nucleotides are TGTGCCAGCAGCCACGACCAAATCGAGACCCAGTACTTC. The encoded protein is CASSHDQIETQYF.